This paragraph covers one TCR beta chain sequence. The specificity of this receptor is unknown. Measured from the cysteine to the phenylalanine, the CDR3 is 15 residues long. No DNA is given. The sample originates from a study of monozygotic twins with inflammatory bowel disease (dated by TCRdb to the late 2010s). In terms of the full investigation: The full study comprised 30 or so monozygotic twin pairs: nine German pairs (four IBD-concordant, five IBD-discordant) and 19 IBD-discordant Danish pairs. The search for disease-associated traits relied mainly on comparing, within discordant pairs, IBD patients with their genetically identical healthy co-twins. Each individual had, on average, about 151 000 unique TCRalpha sequences and 181 000 unique TCRbeta sequences available for analysis.

From each donor, a roughly 2.6 ml peripheral blood sample was collected into PAXgene tubes and stored at -80 degrees C. Without T cell sorting, total RNA was isolated from whole blood using the PAXgene blood miRNA kit on an automated QIAcube. Deep TCRalpha and TCRbeta repertoire profiling with unique molecular barcoding was performed on peripheral blood of monozygotic twin pairs concordant or discordant for inflammatory bowel disease. Smoking habits were recorded for all twin pairs, with individuals classified as current, former or never smokers. Study-wide findings and limitations: IBD patients had lower TCRbeta repertoire diversity, measured by the inverse Simpson index, than their healthy co-twins. Because patients were on differing immunosuppressive treatments, the repertoires may have picked up extra background noise and inter-individual variability. Repertoire similarity did not differ between concordant and discordant twins, which could be due to limited statistical power. IBD patients shared fewer clonotypes with other individuals than healthy twins did, most markedly in patients showing signs of disease activity. The results gave no support for a single strong signal or clonotype linked to IBD. The analysis was unable to tell apart different T cell subtypes.

Library preparation used 5' RACE. Preparation of each TCR library used about 3,200 ng of total RNA. For each sample, cDNA synthesis was carried out in eight separate reactions using SMARTScribe reverse transcriptase. During cDNA synthesis, template switching introduced unique molecular identifiers that contained a 6-nucleotide sample barcode. TCRalpha and TCRbeta cDNA was amplified by two nested PCRs of roughly 16 and 10 cycles, with bead purification after each PCR. Before amplification, the cDNA was treated with uracil DNA-glycosylase and purified using the QIAquick PCR purification kit. The second PCR added Illumina TruSeq-compatible adapters along with sample-specific barcodes. TapeStation and Qubit were used to check library quality and concentration, and approximately 5 ng of each library went into the pool. Sequencing of the pooled libraries was done on an Illumina HiSeq2500 single-index Rapid Run using custom sequencing primers and 2 x 100 bp reads. The study's own analysis went as follows. MiGEC version 1.2.6 was used for UMI-based consensus assembly to correct PCR and sequencing errors. MiXCR version 2.1.1 was used to carry out V(D)J alignment, clonotype assembly and CDR3 extraction. To normalise gene usage, clonotype sharing and MAIT/NKT TCR abundance, the top 1000, 10 000 and 20 000 clonotypes in each sample were analysed. Diversity was computed as the inverse Simpson index with the vegan R package after downsampling to 27 000 UMIs. Statistical testing used paired Mann-Whitney U tests on the discordant twin pairs and applied Benjamini-Hochberg correction for multiple testing. TCRdb reprocessed the reads and provides one entry for every CDR3 protein sequence; no DNA is given. The V and J calls come from TCRdb's annotation, not from the publication. This sample's table has entries for some 440,000 distinct CDR3 sequences. The ten largest account for 2.4% of the sample.

Recombination connected TRBV12-3 or TRBV12-4 to TRBJ1-1; TCRdb's D call, TRBD1, is unchecked because there is no DNA. The TCR comes from a human donor with ulcerative colitis or Crohn's disease, or a healthy co-twin of an affected twin (not recorded which). The specimen sequenced was blood. The CDR3 loop reads CASRTQGLGNTEAFF.